Presented here are 31 T cell receptor beta chains from one specimen sequenced in a study of blood T cell repertoires in COVID-19. This table comes from immunoSEQ multiplex PCR, and its TCRdb copy is limited to in-frame clones, with some not included. The sample lists approximately 60,000 clones; 70% to 90% were seen once. Sequenced: peripheral blood. These receptor sequences come from a man aged 50-60 years with active COVID-19.

The chain has TRBV6-4 and TRBJ1-2, with TRBD1 identical over 10 bases. Trimming removed 5 bases from V and 7 bases from J; junction bases left unmatched: 13. The germline CDR1 and CDR2 sequences are MRHNA and SNTAGT. The CDR3 is 16 amino acids. CDR3 bases: TGTGCCAGCAGTCAAAACCGGACAGGGGGTGACTGTGGCTACACCTTC. Translation: CASSQNRTGGDCGYTF.

This clone came up once. This sequence joins TRBV15 and TRBJ2-7, with 10 bases matching TRBD2. CDR1 and CDR2 from the germline V gene are LNHNV and YYDKDF (reference sequence). The CDR3 covers 14 residues. The V segment lost 7 bases and the J segment 5 bases; nucleotides outside the gene matches: 8. The CDR3, as DNA: TGTGCCACCAAAGGTCCGGGACTAGCGAACGAGCAGTACTTC. Its translation is CATKGPGLANEQYF. The full variable domain, completed using reference TRBV15 and TRBJ2-7, is DAMVIQNPRYQVTQFGKPVTLSCSQTLNHNVMYWYQQKSSQAPKLLFHYYDKDFNNEADTPDNFQSRRPNTSFCFLDIRSPGLGDTAMYLCATKGPGLANEQYFGPGTRLTVT.

The chain carries TRBV7-8 and TRBJ2-1; D might be TRBD1 (5 bases). The germline V and J ends were trimmed by 5 bases and 2 bases, with 13 bases remaining between them. The CDR3 sequence is 15 residues long. Germline CDR1 reads SGHVS; CDR2 reads FQNEAQ. This chain's CDR3 is CASSKPGRAYNEQFF. CDR3 DNA sequence: TGTGCCAGCAGCAAGCCAGGCAGGGCCTACAATGAGCAGTTCTTC. Full variable domain (missing parts from reference TRBV7-8 and TRBJ2-1): GAGVSQSPRYKVAKRGQDVALRCDPISGHVSLFWYQQALGQGPEFLTYFQNEAQLDKSGLPSDRFFAERPEGSVSTLKIQRTQQEDSAVYLCASSKPGRAYNEQFFGPGTRLTVL.

The chain links TRBV30 to TRBJ2-1; D remains unclear. The V and J ends lost 5 bases and 9 bases respectively, with 8 bases between them. Germline loops: CDR1 GTSNPN, CDR2 SVGIG (reference sequence). The CDR3 spans 10 residues. The CDR3 spells CAWAPVEQFF. CDR3 in DNA: TGTGCCTGGGCCCCCGTTGAGCAGTTCTTC.

The chain couples TRBV7-3 to TRBJ2-7; TRBD2 aligns across 9 bases. V was pared by 5 bases and J by 1 base, with 6 bases of the junction left unmatched. Germline CDR1 SGHTA, CDR2 FQGTGA. CDR3 size: 15 residues. CDR3 sequence: CASSLSGGASYEQYF. For the CDR3, the DNA is TGTGCCAGCAGCCTTAGCGGGGGCGCATCCTACGAGCAGTACTTC.

The rearrangement joins TRBV5-1 to TRBJ1-4; D might be TRBD1 (6 bases). Germline V lookup: CDR1 SGHRS, CDR2 YFSETQ. Trimming took off 4 bases at V and 0 bases at J, with 10 bases between the two ends. The CDR3 runs 15 residues. Written as DNA, the CDR3 is TGCGCCAGCAGCCCATGGACAGCAACTAATGAAAAACTGTTTTTT. As protein: CASSPWTATNEKLFF.

The chain links TRBV19 to TRBJ2-1, with 8 positions matching TRBD1. This CDR3 is built from 15 residues. J gave up 6 bases and V 6 bases, and 10 bases lay outside the gene matches. Looked up from germline, CDR1 is LNHDA and CDR2 is SQIVND (reference sequence). The CDR3 reads CASRYMGGQVNEQFF. Written as DNA, the CDR3 is TGTGCCAGTAGGTATATGGGGGGACAGGTCAATGAGCAGTTCTTC.

The table lists this clone with a few counts. The chain couples TRBV19 to TRBJ1-5, with TRBD1 identical over 7 bases. The trim removed 5 bases at V and 3 bases at J, leaving 7 bases unmatched. This CDR3 has 15 amino acids. Per the germline V gene, CDR1 is LNHDA and CDR2 is SQIVND (reference sequence). This chain's CDR3 is CASSDETGVNQPQHF. CDR3 bases: TGTGCCAGTAGTGATGAAACAGGGGTCAATCAGCCCCAGCATTTT.

The V gene is TRBV2, the J gene TRBJ2-3, with D perhaps matching TRBD2 (6 bases). V lost 5 bases and J lost 2, with 8 bases in between. The CDR3 totals 13 residues. CDR1 SNHLY and CDR2 FYNNEI come from the germline V gene. The DNA for the CDR3 is TGTGCCAGCAGTCGCGGGATCACAGATACGCAGTATTTT. Its translation is CASSRGITDTQYF.

CDR3 bases: TGCGCCAGCAGCCAAGATGAACAGTCTACCTCCTACGAGCAGTACTTC. Protein: CASSQDEQSTSYEQYF. The J gene is TRBJ2-7, the V gene TRBV4-1; D remains unclear. Trimming took 0 bases from V and 0 from J, leaving 12 bases between them. Per germline, CDR1 MGHRA and CDR2 YSYEKL. This CDR3 is built from 16 residues.

V gene TRBV28 combines with J gene TRBJ2-6, with D possibly being TRBD2 (6 bases). This CDR3 contains 15 residues. Between the trimmed V and J ends, which lost 6 bases and 4 bases, there was a span of 13 bases. Germline loops: CDR1 MDHEN, CDR2 SYDVKM. CDR3 region: CASRRRAGGANVLTF. The CDR3 DNA reads as TGTGCCAGCAGAAGGAGGGCGGGAGGGGCCAACGTCCTGACTTTC.

This chain connects TRBV7-9 to TRBJ2-5, with 8 bases identical to TRBD1. Losses at the gene ends were 7 bases for V and 5 bases for J; bases not matched to a gene: 12. CDR3 length: 15 amino acids. Germline-derived CDR1 and CDR2 are SEHNR and FQNEAQ (reference sequence). The CDR3 region is CASTEDQGARETQYF. The DNA for the CDR3 is TGTGCCAGCACCGAGGACCAGGGGGCGCGGGAGACCCAGTACTTC.

The rearrangement links TRBV28 to TRBJ1-1; no clear D. The CDR3 has 15 amino acids. The germline V and J ends were trimmed by 5 bases and 4 bases, with 17 bases remaining between them. The germline V gene encodes CDR1 MDHEN and CDR2 SYDVKM. The CDR3: CASSTFGRARTEAFF. CDR3 sequence (DNA): TGTGCCAGCAGTACTTTCGGGCGGGCTCGCACTGAAGCTTTCTTT.

The gene calls are TRBV6-2 or TRBV6-3 and TRBJ1-5; 7 bases align to TRBD1. Germline CDR1 reads MNHEY; CDR2 reads SVGEGT. CDR3 size: 14 residues. The V and J ends lost 0 bases and 11 bases, in that order; junction bases with no gene match: 7. The CDR3, as DNA: TGTGCCAGCAGTTACTCGGAGCCTCAGGGGGCCCAGCATTTT. Translated: CASSYSEPQGAQHF.

J is TRBJ2-1 and V is TRBV27; possibly TRBD2 for D (5 bases). The ends were cut back, 5 bases at V and 0 bases at J, with 14 bases in the middle. From germline, CDR1 is MNHEY and CDR2 SMNVEV (reference sequence). This CDR3 is 16 amino acids long. The CDR3 is CASSPGLWGSYNEQFF. In DNA form, the CDR3 reads TGTGCCAGCAGTCCCGGACTTTGGGGCTCCTACAATGAGCAGTTCTTC.

This chain uses TRBV6-2 or TRBV6-3 with TRBJ2-1; D may be TRBD2 (6 bases). This CDR3 has 15 residues. Deletions cut 4 bases from V and 6 bases from J, with 16 bases between. CDR1 is MNHEY and CDR2 is SVGEGT in the germline V gene. The CDR3 sequence: CASSFGGALRNEQFF. The CDR3 coding sequence is TGTGCCAGCAGTTTCGGGGGAGCGCTTCGCAATGAGCAGTTCTTC.

The J gene is TRBJ2-3, the V gene TRBV5-6, with 7 bases lining up with TRBD2. With V trimmed by 0 bases and J by 5 bases, 9 bases remained unmatched. The CDR3 is 16 residues long. Germline assignment: CDR1 SGHDT and CDR2 YYEEEE. The CDR3 protein is CASSLGLANSGDTQYF. The CDR3 DNA reads TGTGCCAGCAGCTTGGGACTAGCCAATTCCGGAGATACGCAGTATTTT.

V gene TRBV29-1 combines with J gene TRBJ2-7, with TRBD1 matching over 7 bases. Trimming removed 7 bases from V and 1 base from J; junction bases left unmatched: 7. Germline values: CDR1 SQVTM, CDR2 ANQGSEA. The CDR3 totals 13 residues. The CDR3: CSARGILSYEQYF. CDR3 in DNA: TGCAGCGCCAGGGGGATCCTTTCCTACGAGCAGTACTTC.

The chain has TRBV5-1 and TRBJ2-3; TRBD1 matches at 7 bases. This CDR3 spans 13 amino acids. Looked up from germline, CDR1 is SGHRS and CDR2 is YFSETQ. V lost 0 bases to trimming and J lost 10 bases; unmatched junction nucleotides: 5. CDR3 nucleotides: TGCGCCAGCAGCTTGGTAGGTGGACAGGCGCAGTATTTT. Protein product: CASSLVGGQAQYF.

The chain carries TRBV24-1 and TRBJ2-1; 13 bases map to TRBD2. V lost 4 bases, J lost 4 bases, and 3 bases stayed unmatched. The CDR3 extends over 16 amino acids. Germline CDR1 and CDR2: KGHDR and SFDVKD. The CDR3 spells CATSDPGLAGYNEQFF. The CDR3 nucleotides are TGTGCCACCAGTGACCCGGGACTAGCGGGATACAATGAGCAGTTCTTC.

V is TRBV25-1 and J is TRBJ2-7; 9 nucleotides line up with TRBD2. Germline V gives CDR1 MGHDK, CDR2 SYGVNS. The CDR3 has 14 amino acids. Trimming at V came to 6 bases and at J to 6 bases, leaving 9 bases not matched to a gene. CDR3: CASRAPGLATEQYF. The CDR3 region has the DNA TGTGCCAGCAGGGCACCGGGACTAGCAACCGAGCAGTACTTC.

The rearrangement joins TRBV27 to TRBJ1-1, with a possible D match to TRBD1 (6 bases). Looked up from germline, CDR1 is MNHEY and CDR2 is SMNVEV (reference sequence). V lost 3 bases, J lost 8 bases, and 16 bases lay in between. There are 14 residues in the CDR3. The CDR3 coding sequence is TGTGCCAGCAGTTTTAGGACAGTACCCCGCGAAGCTTTCTTT. The encoded protein is CASSFRTVPREAFF.

This clone appeared a single time. The DNA of the CDR3 is TGCGCCAGCAGCCCATGGAGGGAGTATGGCTACACCTTC. Protein product: CASSPWREYGYTF. This chain uses TRBV10-1 with TRBJ1-2; D gene uncertain. CDR1 is WNHNN and CDR2 is SYGVQD in the germline V gene (reference sequence). The length of the CDR3 is 13 residues. V lost 6 bases, J lost 5 bases, and 13 bases lay in between.

DNA for the CDR3: TGTGCCAGCAGCTTACAGGGGCGGACTGAAGCTTTCTTT. Its protein product is CASSLQGRTEAFF. This chain connects TRBV6-5 to TRBJ1-1, with 7 nucleotides matching TRBD1. This CDR3 comprises 13 residues. V was clipped by 6 bases and J by 5 bases; unmatched bases: 6. The germline gives CDR1 MNHEY, CDR2 SVGAGI.

The V and J genes are TRBV7-9 and TRBJ1-6; a possible D gene is TRBD1 (5 bases). Germline CDR1 SEHNR, CDR2 FQNEAQ (reference sequence). The CDR3 consists of 13 residues. V was cut by 5 bases and J by 8 bases, with 10 bases left in between. Here the CDR3 reads CASSLLQDSPLHF. The CDR3, as DNA: TGTGCCAGCAGCCTTCTACAGGATTCACCCCTCCACTTT.

The chain links TRBV6-5 to TRBJ2-7; TRBD1 aligns across 7 bases. Unmatched junction bases numbered 12, after V lost 2 bases and J lost 5 bases. Germline V CDR1 and CDR2: MNHEY, SVGAGI. This CDR3 contains 16 residues. The DNA for the CDR3 is TGTGCCAGCAGTTACCCCGCGAGACAGGGTGGCAACGAGCAGTACTTC. This sequence encodes CASSYPARQGGNEQYF.

This clone was picked up a small number of times. The chain is built from TRBV19 and TRBJ1-2; D is undetermined. Germline lookup yields CDR1 LNHDA and CDR2 SQIVND (reference sequence). Trimming took 0 bases from V and 8 from J, leaving 7 bases between them. This CDR3 region has 12 residues. DNA of the CDR3: TGTGCCAGTAGTATAGATGAGTTGGGCTACACCTTC. Amino acid sequence: CASSIDELGYTF.

The rearrangement joins TRBV12-3 or TRBV12-4 to TRBJ1-1, with 8 bases lining up with TRBD1. V gave up 4 bases and J gave up 11 bases; unmatched junction bases: 9. The CDR3 runs to 13 residues. The CDR3 loop is CASSWAGGADAFF. The CDR3 coding sequence is TGTGCCAGCAGTTGGGCAGGGGGCGCGGATGCTTTCTTT.

The chain uses TRBV4-1 and TRBJ2-2, with D possibly matching TRBD2 (6 bases). In germline, CDR1 is MGHRA, CDR2 YSYEKL. V lost 3 bases, J lost 7 bases, and 15 bases lay in between. CDR3 length: 15 residues. CDR3 protein: CASSHRLDINGELFF. The CDR3 bases are TGCGCCAGCAGCCACCGACTAGATATTAACGGGGAGCTGTTTTTT.

The chain is built from TRBV28 and TRBJ1-3, with 7 bases fitting TRBD1. Germline trimming cut 7 bases from V and 3 bases from J; bases unmatched to any gene: 6. This CDR3 region has 14 residues. Germline V CDR1 and CDR2: MDHEN, SYDVKM. The CDR3 spells CASINRGNGNTIYF. The DNA of the CDR3 is TGTGCCAGCATAAACAGGGGAAATGGAAACACCATATATTTT.

This chain connects TRBV7-9 to TRBJ2-5; weak D call: TRBD2 (7 bases). V was shortened by 6 bases and J by 5 bases, with 22 bases between the two germline ends. The CDR3 is made up of 16 amino acids. Germline loops: CDR1 SEHNR, CDR2 FQNEAQ (reference sequence). CDR3 region: CASSPIQGGFVETQYF. The CDR3 bases are TGTGCCAGCAGTCCGATACAGGGAGGGTTTGTGGAGACCCAGTACTTC.